This is a list of T cell receptor beta chains from one sample in a study of breast tumors, draining lymph nodes, adjacent tissues. TCRdb re-called the multiplex PCR reads with MiXCR, one entry per CDR3 protein. The table shows some 49,000 distinct CDR3 sequences, with about 23% occurring only once. The sequencing input was breast tumor tissue. These receptors all come from a female donor with breast cancer. Some clones in this sample may be carry-over from other donors' samples. Both conserved end residues are part of each CDR3. The D gene is left open where the match is weak. Only some rows state a clone size, as once, few, many or a class for expanded clones.

j_call d_call v_call clone_size cdr3_aa cdr3_nt
TRBJ2-3 . TRBV10-1 . CASSEAQVGTDTQYF TGCGCCAGCAGTGAGGCCCAAGTTGGCACAGATACGCAGTATTTT
TRBJ2-7 . TRBV5-6 many CASSALLRRYEQYF TGTGCCAGCAGTGCCCTACTGCGCCGATACGAGCAGTACTTC
TRBJ2-5 . TRBV11-3 many CASSLEAGSETQYF TGTGCCAGCAGCTTAGAAGCAGGTTCAGAGACCCAGTACTTC
TRBJ2-2 . TRBV11-2 few CASSPGGSGELFF TGTGCCAGCAGCCCCGGGGGTTCCGGGGAGCTGTTTTTT
TRBJ2-1 . TRBV9 many CASSAGPGGNEQFF TGTGCCAGCAGCGCAGGGCCCGGCGGCAATGAGCAGTTCTTC
TRBJ1-5 TRBD1 TRBV18 few CASSLTGDQPQHF TGTGCCAGCTCACTTACAGGGGATCAGCCCCAGCATTTT
TRBJ1-5 . TRBV28 . CASSSGELSNQPQHF TGTGCCAGCAGTTCAGGGGAACTTAGCAATCAGCCCCAGCATTTT
TRBJ1-5 . TRBV19 many CASSKRDQPQHF TGTGCCAGTAGCAAAAGGGATCAGCCCCAGCATTTT
TRBJ2-1 . TRBV27 . CASSLSSPTYNEQFF TGTGCCAGCAGTTTATCTAGCCCTACCTACAATGAGCAGTTCTTC
TRBJ2-1 TRBD2 TRBV10-3 many CALGTSGGDEQFF TGTGCCCTCGGGACTAGCGGGGGGGATGAGCAGTTCTTC
TRBJ2-7 . TRBV9 many CASSFSPFSYEQYF TGTGCCAGCAGCTTTAGCCCATTCTCCTACGAGCAGTACTTC
TRBJ2-5 . TRBV18 medium-sized CSTGTRETQYF TGCAGTACCGGGACCAGAGAGACCCAGTACTTC
TRBJ2-7 . TRBV3-1 many CASSQVQGPYYEQYF TGTGCCAGCAGCCAAGTACAGGGTCCTTACTACGAGCAGTACTTC
TRBJ2-7 TRBD1 TRBV5-1 many CASSLSTGTVNHEQYF TGCGCCAGCAGTTTATCGACCGGGACAGTAAATCACGAGCAGTACTTC
TRBJ2-5 TRBD2 TRBV29-1 many CSVGIAGGHETQYF TGCAGCGTTGGAATTGCGGGAGGGCACGAGACCCAGTACTTC
TRBJ1-5 . TRBV2 many CASSVGQPQHF TGTGCCAGCAGTGTGGGCCAGCCCCAGCATTTT
TRBJ2-7 . TRBV5-6 many CASSLGFSYEQYF TGTGCCAGCAGCTTGGGATTTTCCTACGAGCAGTACTTC
TRBJ2-5 . TRBV6-2/TRBV6-3 many CASARTRQPGETQYF TGTGCCAGCGCCCGAACCCGACAGCCCGGGGAGACCCAGTACTTC
TRBJ2-7 TRBD1 TRBV20-1 . CSARDTGTDGSEQYF TGCAGTGCTAGAGACACCGGGACAGACGGGTCTGAGCAGTACTTC
TRBJ1-1 . TRBV5-1 . CASSLVVGTEAFF TGCGCCAGCAGCTTGGTTGTTGGCACTGAAGCTTTCTTT
TRBJ2-3 TRBD1 TRBV5-4 many CASSINGQGGTDTQYF TGTGCCAGCAGCATAAATGGACAGGGGGGCACAGATACGCAGTATTTT
TRBJ1-3 . TRBV9 many CASSVDPGLASGNTIYF TGTGCCAGCAGCGTAGACCCGGGACTTGCCTCTGGAAACACCATATATTTT
TRBJ2-1 TRBD2 TRBV7-3 few CASSLRAGKLSYNEQFF TGTGCCAGCAGCTTAAGAGCGGGAAAGCTCTCCTACAATGAGCAGTTCTTC
TRBJ1-6 . TRBV5-5 many CASSLVGTSYSPLHF TGTGCCAGCAGCTTGGTTGGCACATCTTATTCACCCCTCCACTTT
TRBJ2-1 . TRBV27 many CASSLGNLPYNEQFF TGTGCCAGCAGTTTGGGGAACCTACCCTACAATGAGCAGTTCTTC
TRBJ2-2 . TRBV12-3/TRBV12-4 many CASSFAGTGELFF TGTGCCAGCAGTTTCGCAGGCACCGGGGAGCTGTTTTTT
TRBJ2-7 . TRBV5-6 many CASSLDSTYEQYF TGTGCCAGCAGCTTGGACAGTACCTACGAGCAGTACTTC